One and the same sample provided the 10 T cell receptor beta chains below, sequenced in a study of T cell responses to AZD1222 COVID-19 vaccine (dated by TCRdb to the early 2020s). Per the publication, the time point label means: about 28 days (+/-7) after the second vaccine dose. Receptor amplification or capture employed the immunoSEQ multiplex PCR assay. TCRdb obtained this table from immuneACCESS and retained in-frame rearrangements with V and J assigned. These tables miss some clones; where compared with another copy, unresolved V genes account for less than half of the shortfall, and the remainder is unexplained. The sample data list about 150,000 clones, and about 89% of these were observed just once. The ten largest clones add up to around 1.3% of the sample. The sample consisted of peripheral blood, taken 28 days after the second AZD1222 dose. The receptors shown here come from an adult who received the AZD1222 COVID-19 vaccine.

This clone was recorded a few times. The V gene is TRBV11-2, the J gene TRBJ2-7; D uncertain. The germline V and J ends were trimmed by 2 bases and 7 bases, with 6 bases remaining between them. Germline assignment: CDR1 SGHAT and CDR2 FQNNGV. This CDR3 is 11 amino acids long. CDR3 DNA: TGTGCCAGCAGCTTAACCGGGGAGCAGTACTTC. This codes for CASSLTGEQYF.

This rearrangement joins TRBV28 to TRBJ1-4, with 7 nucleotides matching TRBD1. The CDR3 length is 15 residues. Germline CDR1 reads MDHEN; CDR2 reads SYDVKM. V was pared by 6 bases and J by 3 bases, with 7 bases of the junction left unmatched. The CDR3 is CASSLPGTANEKLFF. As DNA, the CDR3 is TGTGCCAGCAGCTTACCCGGGACAGCTAATGAAAAACTGTTTTTT.

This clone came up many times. CDR3 DNA: TGTGCCAGCAGCCCGCTTCCGGTCTATAATTCACCCCTCCACTTT. Translation: CASSPLPVYNSPLHF. The chain joins TRBV9 to TRBJ1-6; D is unclear. The germline V gene encodes CDR1 SGDLS and CDR2 YYNGEE. The CDR3 extends over 15 amino acids. V dropped 4 bases and J dropped 3 bases, with 11 bases sitting between them.

The CDR3 DNA reads as TGTGCCAGCAGTTTAGGGGGGGCAGGGGTTAATGAAAAACTGTTTTTT. Amino acids: CASSLGGAGVNEKLFF. The V gene is TRBV28, the J gene TRBJ1-4; D is perhaps TRBD1 (6 bases). Trimming pared 2 bases from V and 4 bases from J, leaving 14 bases between. The CDR3 covers 16 residues. Germline V CDR1 and CDR2: MDHEN, SYDVKM.

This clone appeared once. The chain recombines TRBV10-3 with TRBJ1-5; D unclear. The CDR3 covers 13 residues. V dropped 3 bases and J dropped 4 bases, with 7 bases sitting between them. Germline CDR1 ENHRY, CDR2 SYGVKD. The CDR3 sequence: CAISDSGNQPQHF. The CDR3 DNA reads TGTGCCATCAGTGATTCGGGGAATCAGCCCCAGCATTTT.

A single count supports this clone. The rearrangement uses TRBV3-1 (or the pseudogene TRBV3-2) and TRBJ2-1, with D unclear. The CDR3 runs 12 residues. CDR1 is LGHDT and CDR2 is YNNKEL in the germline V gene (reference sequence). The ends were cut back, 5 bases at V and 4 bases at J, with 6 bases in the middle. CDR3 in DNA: TGTGCCAGCAGCGGGATTTACAATGAGCAGTTCTTC. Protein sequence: CASSGIYNEQFF.

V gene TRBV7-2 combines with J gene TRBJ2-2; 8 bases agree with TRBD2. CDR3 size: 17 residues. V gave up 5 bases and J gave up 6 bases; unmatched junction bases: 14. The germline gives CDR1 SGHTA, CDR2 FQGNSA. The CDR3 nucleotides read TGTGCCAGCAGCCGGGATCTCGGGGGGGCCTATGCCGGGGAGCTGTTTTTT. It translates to CASSRDLGGAYAGELFF.

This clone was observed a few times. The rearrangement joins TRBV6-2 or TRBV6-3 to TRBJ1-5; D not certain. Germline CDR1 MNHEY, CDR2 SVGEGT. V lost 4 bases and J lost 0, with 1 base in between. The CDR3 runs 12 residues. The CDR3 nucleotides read TGTGCCAGCAGTTTTAGCAATCAGCCCCAGCATTTT. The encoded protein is CASSFSNQPQHF.

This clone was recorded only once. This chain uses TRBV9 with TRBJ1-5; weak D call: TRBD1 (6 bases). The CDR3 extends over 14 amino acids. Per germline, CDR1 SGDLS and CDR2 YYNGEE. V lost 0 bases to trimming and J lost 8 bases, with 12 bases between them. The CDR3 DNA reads TGTGCCAGCAGCGTAGATGCCCACAGGGAGCCCCAGCATTTT. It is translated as CASSVDAHREPQHF.

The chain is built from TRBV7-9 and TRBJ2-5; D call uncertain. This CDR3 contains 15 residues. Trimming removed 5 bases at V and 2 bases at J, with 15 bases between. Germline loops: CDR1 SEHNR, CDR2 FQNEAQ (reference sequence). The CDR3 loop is CASSPGQWGQETQYF. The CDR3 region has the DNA TGTGCCAGCAGCCCTGGCCAATGGGGTCAAGAGACCCAGTACTTC.